The rows below give T cell receptor beta chains drawn from one sample of a study of shared clonotypes between healthy human individuals. Produced via immunoSEQ multiplex PCR; TCRdb's table is partial and in-frame only. The data contain about 2.1 million clones, 90% to 95% of them singletons. The specimen sequenced was naive CD8+ T cells from PBMCs. These receptors originate from a young man in good health. Some clones in this sample may be carry-over from other donors' samples. The CDR3 runs from the conserved cysteine through the conserved F or W. D genes are given only for firm matches. Rows may omit the clone size; those that give it use once, few, many or a size class.

>TRBV4-3|13|TRBJ2-7|.|.
CASSQGRNYEQYF
TGCGCCAGCAGCCAAGGGCGGAACTACGAGCAGTACTTC
>TRBV7-6|15|TRBJ2-1|TRBD1|.
CASSSYRDRGREWFF
TGTGCCAGCAGCTCATACCGGGACAGGGGGCGGGAGTGGTTCTTC
>TRBV20-1|11|TRBJ1-1|.|few
CSALGGTEAFF
TGCAGTGCCCTTGGCGGGACTGAAGCTTTCTTT
>TRBV28|11|TRBJ2-3|.|.
CASRGSDTQYF
TGTGCCAGCCGTGGTTCGGATACGCAGTATTTT
>TRBV27|14|TRBJ2-7|.|.
CASSLSGKIYEQYF
TGTGCCAGCAGTTTATCCGGGAAGATTTACGAGCAGTACTTC
>TRBV11-2|15|TRBJ2-7|TRBD1|.
CASSSTGTGDYEQYF
TGTGCCAGCAGCTCAACCGGGACAGGGGACTACGAGCAGTACTTC
>TRBV18|14|TRBJ2-7|.|once
CASSPFHLYYEQYF
TGTGCCAGCTCACCTTTTCATCTATACTACGAGCAGTACTTC
>TRBV4-3|14|TRBJ2-7|.|once
CASSQDSKGYEQYF
TGCGCCAGCAGCCAAGATTCTAAGGGCTACGAGCAGTACTTC
>TRBV7-8|13|TRBJ1-1|TRBD1|.
CASSLEGQSKAFF
TGTGCCAGCAGCTTAGAGGGACAGAGCAAAGCTTTCTTT
>TRBV19|14|TRBJ2-7|TRBD2|.
CASSTAGVPHEQYF
TGTGCCTCATCAACAGCGGGAGTTCCCCACGAGCAGTACTTC
>TRBV27|15|TRBJ2-7|.|.
CASSLGQGKSYEQYF
TGTGCCAGCAGTTTAGGGCAGGGGAAGTCCTACGAGCAGTACTTC
>TRBV5-5|14|TRBJ1-3|.|.
CASSLGTAGNTIYF
TGTGCCAGCAGCTTGGGGACAGCCGGAAACACCATATATTTT
>TRBV5-1|11|TRBJ2-5|.|.
CASSLANDCDF
TGCGCCAGCAGCTTAGCTAACGACTGCGACTTC
>TRBV19|14|TRBJ2-7|.|.
CASSMGDNLLEQYF
TGTGCCAGTAGTATGGGGGACAACCTCCTGGAGCAGTACTTC
>TRBV4-1|14|TRBJ1-1|.|.
CASSQVGVNTEAFF
TGCGCCAGCAGCCAAGTCGGGGTGAACACTGAAGCTTTCTTT
>TRBV28|13|TRBJ2-7|.|.
CASSLYTRAEQYF
TGTGCCAGCAGTTTATATACCCGAGCTGAGCAGTACTTC
>TRBV5-1|17|TRBJ2-2|.|.
CASSNGGPSRNTGELFF
TGCGCCAGCAGCAATGGGGGCCCGAGCCGAAACACCGGGGAGCTGTTTTTT
>TRBV9|13|TRBJ2-1|.|.
CASSPGVANEQFF
TGTGCCAGCAGCCCAGGGGTCGCGAATGAGCAGTTCTTC
>TRBV7-9|15|TRBJ2-1|.|.
CASSFSDSEYNEQFF
TGTGCCAGCAGCTTTTCTGACTCCGAATACAATGAGCAGTTCTTC
>TRBV6-6|15|TRBJ2-1|TRBD1|.
CASSTGQGSYNEQFF
TGTGCCAGCAGTACTGGACAGGGCTCCTACAATGAGCAGTTCTTC
>TRBV15|13|TRBJ2-1|.|.
CATSPLGGGSEFF
TGTGCCACCAGCCCCCTCGGGGGCGGGAGTGAGTTCTTC
>TRBV28|14|TRBJ1-1|.|.
CASTFRVGANAAFF
TGTGCCAGCACCTTTAGGGTGGGGGCGAATGCAGCTTTCTTT
>TRBV7-2|13|TRBJ1-5|.|.
CASSSRGFQPQHF
TGTGCCAGCAGCTCCAGGGGTTTCCAGCCCCAGCATTTT
>TRBV7-8|15|TRBJ2-7|.|.
CASSLGVGEIYEQYF
TGTGCCAGCAGCTTAGGAGTGGGAGAAATCTACGAGCAGTACTTC
>TRBV7-3|14|TRBJ2-3|.|.
CASSFLGRMDTQYF
TGTGCCAGCAGCTTTTTAGGGAGGATGGATACGCAGTATTTT
>TRBV9|15|TRBJ2-5|TRBD2|.
CASSVEGTSRETQYF
TGTGCCAGCAGCGTAGAAGGGACTAGCAGGGAGACCCAGTACTTC
>TRBV27|19|TRBJ2-1|TRBD2|.
CASSFLGLSSTQSYNEQFF
TGTGCCAGCAGTTTTCTGGGACTATCCTCAACCCAGTCCTACAATGAGCAGTTCTTC
>TRBV28|13|TRBJ2-5|.|.
CASSPGGVETQYF
TGTGCCAGCAGTCCCGGAGGAGTAGAGACCCAGTACTTC
>TRBV5-1|13|TRBJ1-2|.|.
CASNEGSPGGYTF
TGCGCCAGTAATGAGGGCTCGCCGGGTGGCTACACCTTC
>TRBV23-1|15|TRBJ2-3|.|.
CASSQSCAGPDTQYF
TGCGCCAGCAGTCAATCCTGTGCGGGGCCAGATACGCAGTATTTT
>TRBV7-9|12|TRBJ1-1|.|few
CASSYTPAEAFF
TGTGCCAGCAGCTACACCCCGGCAGAAGCTTTCTTT
>TRBV11-3|16|TRBJ2-1|TRBD1|.
CASSIGTLMGQDEQFF
TGTGCCAGCAGTATCGGTACGCTTATGGGACAGGATGAGCAGTTCTTC
>TRBV29-1|11|TRBJ1-1|.|.
CSVGRNTEAFF
TGCAGCGTTGGACGGAACACTGAAGCTTTCTTT
>TRBV6-1|16|TRBJ2-1|.|.
CASSEARSAVYNEQFF
TGTGCCAGCAGTGAAGCGAGGAGCGCCGTCTACAATGAGCAGTTCTTC
>TRBV12-5|19|TRBJ2-3|TRBD2|.
CASGSLLASGSTGTDTQYF
TGTGCTAGTGGTTCCCTTTTGGCTAGCGGGAGTACGGGGACAGATACGCAGTATTTT
>TRBV5-4|15|TRBJ1-1|.|.
CASSLSAAGTTEAFF
TGTGCCAGCAGCCTCTCGGCTGCGGGGACCACTGAAGCTTTCTTT
>TRBV7-9|13|TRBJ1-5|.|.
CASSLQGGQPQHF
TGTGCCAGCAGCTTACAGGGTGGTCAGCCCCAGCATTTT
>TRBV4-1|15|TRBJ2-5|.|.
CASSQDRTYVETQYF
TGCGCCAGCAGCCAAGATCGGACATATGTCGAGACCCAGTACTTC
>TRBV14|12|TRBJ2-7|.|.
CASSSAVYEQYF
TGTGCCAGCAGCTCCGCCGTCTACGAGCAGTACTTC
>TRBV27|12|TRBJ1-1|.|once
CASSLDGVSAFF
TGTGCCAGCAGTTTAGATGGGGTCTCGGCTTTCTTT
>TRBV27|14|TRBJ2-7|.|.
CASSNRDTSYEQYF
TGTGCCAGCAGTAACCGGGACACGTCCTACGAGCAGTACTTC
>TRBV5-1|15|TRBJ2-7|TRBD1|.
CASSLLGQGAYEQYF
TGCGCCAGCAGCTTGCTTGGCCAGGGGGCCTACGAGCAGTACTTC
>TRBV28|16|TRBJ2-3|.|.
CASSSWIRDRTDTQYF
TGTGCCAGCAGTTCGTGGATCAGAGATCGCACAGATACGCAGTATTTT
>TRBV19|14|TRBJ2-1|TRBD2|.
CASSNGLAVHEQFF
TGTGCCAGTAGTAACGGACTAGCCGTGCATGAGCAGTTCTTC
>TRBV7-8|14|TRBJ2-5|.|.
CASSSDARQETQYF
TGTGCCAGCAGCTCGGACGCTCGGCAAGAGACCCAGTACTTC
>TRBV5-6|15|TRBJ2-6|.|.
CASNEESSGANVLTF
TGTGCCAGCAATGAGGAAAGCTCTGGGGCCAACGTCCTGACTTTC
>TRBV5-1|17|TRBJ2-1|TRBD2|.
CASTGLAGRSSYNEQFF
TGCGCCAGCACGGGACTAGCGGGACGGAGCTCCTACAATGAGCAGTTCTTC
>TRBV4-2|17|TRBJ2-7|TRBD2|.
CASSQDHGGSFPVKQYF
TGTGCCAGCAGCCAAGATCATGGCGGGAGTTTTCCCGTCAAGCAGTACTTC
>TRBV19|15|TRBJ2-7|.|.
CASSPPAAAAYEQYF
TGTGCCAGTAGTCCCCCGGCGGCGGCCGCCTACGAGCAGTACTTC
>TRBV7-8|20|TRBJ2-2|TRBD1|once
CASSLGFPLGQDPNTGELFF
TGTGCCAGCAGCTTAGGGTTCCCCCTGGGACAGGACCCGAACACCGGGGAGCTGTTTTTT
>TRBV5-4|14|TRBJ2-7|.|.
CASSQSGQPYEQYF
TGTGCCAGCAGCCAAAGCGGACAGCCATACGAGCAGTACTTC
>TRBV25-1|14|TRBJ2-2|TRBD2|.
CASSDRTSPGELFF
TGTGCCAGCAGTGACCGGACTAGCCCCGGGGAGCTGTTTTTT
>TRBV28|15|TRBJ2-2|.|once
CASSLRISNTGELFF
TGTGCCAGCAGCCTTAGGATCTCGAACACCGGGGAGCTGTTTTTT
>TRBV27|15|TRBJ2-7|.|once
CASSLGAGMGNEQYF
TGTGCCAGCAGTTTAGGAGCAGGGATGGGCAACGAGCAGTACTTC
>TRBV6-5|13|TRBJ2-1|TRBD2|.
CASSPTRLAEQFF
TGTGCCAGCAGCCCAACTAGACTAGCGGAGCAGTTCTTC